This T cell receptor (beta chain) derives from a study of Ad26.COV2.S vaccination and SARS-CoV-2 variants. Study context: Into the muscle, Ad26.COV2.S was dosed once or twice, 56 days apart.

Using immunoSEQ multiplex PCR, the repertoire was profiled, and TCRdb retains in-frame clones only, with some absent. The sample contains about 400,000 clones, approximately 89% of which appear only once. CDR1 is SGHTS and CDR2 is YDEGEE in the germline V gene. The ends lost 4 bases at V and 6 bases at J; junction bases unmatched: 7. The CDR3 covers 15 residues. Described treatment: 19 received Ad26.COV2.S at low or high dose, single or two shots; about 5 received placebo; per-sample allocation not given. Following the first vaccine or placebo injection, samples were taken on day 63. The sequence was collected from a person aged 18-65 years who received the Ad26.COV2.S COVID-19 vaccine or a placebo. Here the sequenced sample was peripheral blood, taken in a trial of Ad26.COV2.S vaccine versus placebo. This rearrangement joins TRBV5-8 to TRBJ2-7, with 13 bases matching TRBD2. The CDR3 DNA follows: TGTGCCAGCAGCGGACTAGCGGGAGTTTTTCGCGAGCAGTACTTC. Translating gives CASSGLAGVFREQYF.